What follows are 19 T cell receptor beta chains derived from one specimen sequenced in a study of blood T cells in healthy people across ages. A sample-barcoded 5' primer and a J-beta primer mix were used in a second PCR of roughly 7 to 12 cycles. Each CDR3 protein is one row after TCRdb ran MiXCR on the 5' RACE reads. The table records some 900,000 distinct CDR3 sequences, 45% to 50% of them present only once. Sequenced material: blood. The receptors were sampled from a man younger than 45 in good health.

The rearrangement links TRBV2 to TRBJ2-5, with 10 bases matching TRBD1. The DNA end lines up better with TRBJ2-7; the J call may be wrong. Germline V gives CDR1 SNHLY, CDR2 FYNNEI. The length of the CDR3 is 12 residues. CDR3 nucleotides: TGTGCCAGCAGCGGACAGGGGGGCGAGCAGTACTTC. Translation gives CASSGQGGEQYF.

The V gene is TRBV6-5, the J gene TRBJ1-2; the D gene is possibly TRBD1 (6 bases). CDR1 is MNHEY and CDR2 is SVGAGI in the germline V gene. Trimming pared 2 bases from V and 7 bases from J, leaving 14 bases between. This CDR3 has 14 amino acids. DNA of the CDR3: TGTGCCAGCAGTTACGGGGACAAGGCGACTGGCTACACCTTC. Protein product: CASSYGDKATGYTF.

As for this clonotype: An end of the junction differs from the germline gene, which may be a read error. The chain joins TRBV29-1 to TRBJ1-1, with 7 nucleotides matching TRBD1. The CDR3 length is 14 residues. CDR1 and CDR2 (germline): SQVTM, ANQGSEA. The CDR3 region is CGVEALSRGTEAFF. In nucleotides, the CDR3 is TGCGGCGTTGAAGCCCTGAGCAGGGGGACTGAAGCTTTCTTT.

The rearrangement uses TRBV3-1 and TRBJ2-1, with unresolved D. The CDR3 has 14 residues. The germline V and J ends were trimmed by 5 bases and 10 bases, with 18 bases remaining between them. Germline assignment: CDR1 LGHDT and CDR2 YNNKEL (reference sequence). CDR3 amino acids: CASSFRYRVLEQFF. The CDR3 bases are TGTGCCAGCAGCTTTAGGTACAGAGTACTGGAGCAGTTCTTC.

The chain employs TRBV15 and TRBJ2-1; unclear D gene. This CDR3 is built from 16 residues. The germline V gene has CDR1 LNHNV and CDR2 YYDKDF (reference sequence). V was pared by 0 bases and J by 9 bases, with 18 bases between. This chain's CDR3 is CATSRDPLSVHTEQFF. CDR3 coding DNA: TGTGCCACCAGCAGAGATCCTCTCTCTGTCCACACTGAGCAGTTCTTC.

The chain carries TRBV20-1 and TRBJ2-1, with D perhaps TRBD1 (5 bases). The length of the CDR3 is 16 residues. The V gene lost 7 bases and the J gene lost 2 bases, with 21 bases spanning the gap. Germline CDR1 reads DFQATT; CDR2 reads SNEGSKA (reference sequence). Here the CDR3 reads CSGSVTGLTAYNEQFF. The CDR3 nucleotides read TGCAGTGGTAGTGTCACAGGTTTAACGGCCTACAATGAGCAGTTCTTC.

CDR3 sequence (DNA): TGTGCCAGCAGCCCCGACAGGGTAGGCTACACCTTC. It codes for CASSPDRVGYTF. This chain joins TRBV7-2 and TRBJ1-2, with 7 bases aligning to TRBD1. Losses at the gene ends were 5 bases for V and 8 bases for J; bases not matched to a gene: 5. The length of the CDR3 is 12 residues. Germline CDR1 and CDR2: SGHTA and FQGNSA.

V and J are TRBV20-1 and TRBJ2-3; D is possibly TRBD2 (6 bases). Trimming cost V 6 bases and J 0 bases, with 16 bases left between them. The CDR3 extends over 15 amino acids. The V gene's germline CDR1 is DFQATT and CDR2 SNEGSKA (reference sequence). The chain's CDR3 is CSAPRERGSTDTQYF. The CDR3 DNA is TGCAGTGCCCCTAGGGAACGGGGGAGCACAGATACGCAGTATTTT.

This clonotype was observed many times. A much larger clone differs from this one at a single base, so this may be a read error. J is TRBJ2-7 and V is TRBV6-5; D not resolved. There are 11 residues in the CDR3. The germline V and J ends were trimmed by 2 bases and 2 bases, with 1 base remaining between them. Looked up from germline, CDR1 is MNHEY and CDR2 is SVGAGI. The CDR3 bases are TGTGCCAGCAGTTACGCCTACGAGCAGTACTTC. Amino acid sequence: CASSYAYEQYF.

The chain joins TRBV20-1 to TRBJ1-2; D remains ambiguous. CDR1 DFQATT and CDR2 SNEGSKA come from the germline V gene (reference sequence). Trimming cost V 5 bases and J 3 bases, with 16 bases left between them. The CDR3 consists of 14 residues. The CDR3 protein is CSARSTRGDYGYTF. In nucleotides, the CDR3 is TGCAGTGCTCGCAGTACCAGAGGTGACTATGGCTACACCTTC.

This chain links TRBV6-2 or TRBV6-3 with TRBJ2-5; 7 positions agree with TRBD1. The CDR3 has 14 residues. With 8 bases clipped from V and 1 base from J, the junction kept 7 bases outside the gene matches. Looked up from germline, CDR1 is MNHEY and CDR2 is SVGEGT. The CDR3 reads CASAKDRLQETQYF. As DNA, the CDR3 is TGTGCCAGCGCCAAGGACAGGCTCCAAGAGACCCAGTACTTC.

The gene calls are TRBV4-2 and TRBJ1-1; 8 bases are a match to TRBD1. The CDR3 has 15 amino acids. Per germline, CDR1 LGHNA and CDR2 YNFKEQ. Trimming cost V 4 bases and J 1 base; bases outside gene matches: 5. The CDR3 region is CASSPRDRSNTEAFF. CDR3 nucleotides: TGTGCCAGCAGCCCCCGGGACAGGTCGAACACTGAAGCTTTCTTT.

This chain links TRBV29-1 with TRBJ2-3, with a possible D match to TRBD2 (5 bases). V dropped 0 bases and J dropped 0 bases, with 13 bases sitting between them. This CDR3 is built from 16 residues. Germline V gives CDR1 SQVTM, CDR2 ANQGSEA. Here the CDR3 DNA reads TGCAGCGTTGAAGATAGGAGGACCCTAAGCACAGATACGCAGTATTTT. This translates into CSVEDRRTLSTDTQYF.

This CDR3 is CASRSNQETQYF. The CDR3 DNA follows: TGCGCCAGCAGGAGCAACCAAGAGACCCAGTACTTC. The chain is built from TRBV5-1 and TRBJ2-5; D remains unclear. CDR3 size: 12 residues. Trimming stripped 5 bases from V and 0 bases from J, with 5 bases between. Germline V gene data show CDR1 as SGHRS and CDR2 as YFSETQ.

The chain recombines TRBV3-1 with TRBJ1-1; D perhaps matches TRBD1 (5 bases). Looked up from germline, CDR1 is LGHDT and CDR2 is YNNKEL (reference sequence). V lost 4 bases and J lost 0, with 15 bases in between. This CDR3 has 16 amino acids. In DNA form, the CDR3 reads TGTGCCAGCAGCCCCCTGACAGTTCTCATGAACACTGAAGCTTTCTTT. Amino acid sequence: CASSPLTVLMNTEAFF.

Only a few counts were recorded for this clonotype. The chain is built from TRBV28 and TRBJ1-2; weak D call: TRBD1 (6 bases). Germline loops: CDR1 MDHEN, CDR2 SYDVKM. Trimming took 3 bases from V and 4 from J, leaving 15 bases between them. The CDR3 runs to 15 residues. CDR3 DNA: TGTGCCAGCAGTTTCCCTGGGGGAGGGGGCTATGGCTACACCTTC. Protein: CASSFPGGGGYGYTF.

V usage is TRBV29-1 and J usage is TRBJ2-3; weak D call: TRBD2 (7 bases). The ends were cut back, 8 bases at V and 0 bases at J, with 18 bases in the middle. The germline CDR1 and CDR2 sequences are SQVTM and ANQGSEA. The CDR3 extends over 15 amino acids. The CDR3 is CSYGGAGTSTDTQYF. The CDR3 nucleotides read TGCAGCTATGGGGGGGCCGGGACTAGCACAGATACGCAGTATTTT.

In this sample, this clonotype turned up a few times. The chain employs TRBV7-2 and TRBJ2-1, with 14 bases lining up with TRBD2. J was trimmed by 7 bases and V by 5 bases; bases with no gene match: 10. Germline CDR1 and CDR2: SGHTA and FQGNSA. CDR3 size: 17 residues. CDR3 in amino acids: CASSPRLAGGPRNEQFF. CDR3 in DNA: TGTGCCAGCAGCCCCAGACTAGCGGGGGGGCCTAGGAATGAGCAGTTCTTC.

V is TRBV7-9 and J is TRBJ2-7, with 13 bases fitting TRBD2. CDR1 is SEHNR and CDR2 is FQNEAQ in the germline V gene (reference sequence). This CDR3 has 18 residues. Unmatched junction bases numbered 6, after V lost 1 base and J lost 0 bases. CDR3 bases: TGTGCCAGCAGCTTAGGGACTAGCGGGGGCCTAAGCTCCTACGAGCAGTACTTC. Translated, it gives CASSLGTSGGLSSYEQYF.